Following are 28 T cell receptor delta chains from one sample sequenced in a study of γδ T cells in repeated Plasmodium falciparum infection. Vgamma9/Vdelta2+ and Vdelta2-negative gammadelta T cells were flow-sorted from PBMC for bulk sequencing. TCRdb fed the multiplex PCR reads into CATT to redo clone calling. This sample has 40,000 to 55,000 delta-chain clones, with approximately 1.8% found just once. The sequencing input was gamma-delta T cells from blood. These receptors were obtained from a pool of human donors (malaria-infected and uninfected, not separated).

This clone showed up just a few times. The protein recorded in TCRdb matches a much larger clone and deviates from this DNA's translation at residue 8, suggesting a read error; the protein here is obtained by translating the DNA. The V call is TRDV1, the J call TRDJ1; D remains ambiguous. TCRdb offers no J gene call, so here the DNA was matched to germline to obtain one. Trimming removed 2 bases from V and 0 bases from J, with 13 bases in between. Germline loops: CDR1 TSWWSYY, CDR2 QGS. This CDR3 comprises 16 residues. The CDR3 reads CALGEIRPGYTDKLIF. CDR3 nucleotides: TGTGCTCTTGGGGAAATCCGTCCGGGGTACACCGATAAACTCATCTTT.

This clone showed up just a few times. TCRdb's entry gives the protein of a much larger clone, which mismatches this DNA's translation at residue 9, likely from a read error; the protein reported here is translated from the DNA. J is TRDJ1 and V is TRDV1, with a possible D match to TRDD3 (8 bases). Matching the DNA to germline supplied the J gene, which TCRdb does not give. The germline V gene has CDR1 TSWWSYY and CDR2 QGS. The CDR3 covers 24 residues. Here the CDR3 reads CALGKFLLHPWGTKIPRYTDKLIF. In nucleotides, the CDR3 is TGTGCCCTGGGCAAATTCCTACTTCACCCCTGGGGGACAAAAATCCCGAGGTACACCGATAAACTCATCTTT.

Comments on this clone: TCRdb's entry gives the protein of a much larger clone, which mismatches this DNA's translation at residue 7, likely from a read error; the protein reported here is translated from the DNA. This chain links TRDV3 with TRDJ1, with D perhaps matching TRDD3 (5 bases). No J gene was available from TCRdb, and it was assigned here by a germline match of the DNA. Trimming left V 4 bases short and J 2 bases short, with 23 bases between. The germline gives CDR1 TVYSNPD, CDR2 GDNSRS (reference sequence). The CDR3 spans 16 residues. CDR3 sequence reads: CASNRGVRVKTDKLIF. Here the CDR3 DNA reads TGTGCCTCCAATCGGGGGGTACGCGTTAAGACCGATAAACTCATCTTT.

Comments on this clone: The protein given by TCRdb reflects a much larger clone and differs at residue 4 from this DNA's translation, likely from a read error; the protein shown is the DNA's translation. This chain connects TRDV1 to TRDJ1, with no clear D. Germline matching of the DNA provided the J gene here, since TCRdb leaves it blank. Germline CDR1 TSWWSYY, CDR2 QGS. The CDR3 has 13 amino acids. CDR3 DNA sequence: TGTGCTCTTGAGGAACTACCCCATATAAGACTCATCTTT. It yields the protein CALEELPHIRLIF.

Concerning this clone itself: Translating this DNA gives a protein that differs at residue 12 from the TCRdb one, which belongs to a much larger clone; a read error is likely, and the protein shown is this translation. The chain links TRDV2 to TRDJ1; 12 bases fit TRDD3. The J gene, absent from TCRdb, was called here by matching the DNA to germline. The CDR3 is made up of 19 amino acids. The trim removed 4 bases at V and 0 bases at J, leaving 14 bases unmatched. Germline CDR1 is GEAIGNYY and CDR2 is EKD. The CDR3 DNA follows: TGTGCCTGTGAGACAATTACTGGGGGATACACCAGAGACACCGATAAACTCATCTTT. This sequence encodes CACETITGGYTRDTDKLIF.

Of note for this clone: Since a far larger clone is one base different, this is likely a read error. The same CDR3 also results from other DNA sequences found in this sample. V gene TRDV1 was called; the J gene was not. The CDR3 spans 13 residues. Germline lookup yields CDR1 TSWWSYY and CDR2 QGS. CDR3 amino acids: CALGLGGGDGLIF. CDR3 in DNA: TGTGCTCTTGGGCTTGGCGGTGGGGATGGACTCATCTTC.

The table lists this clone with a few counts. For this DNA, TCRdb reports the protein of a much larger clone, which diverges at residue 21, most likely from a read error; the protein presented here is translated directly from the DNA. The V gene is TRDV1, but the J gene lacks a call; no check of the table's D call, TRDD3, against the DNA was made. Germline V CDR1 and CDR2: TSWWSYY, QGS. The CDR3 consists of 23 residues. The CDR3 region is CALGVPSIPFHSTGGRAQDKRIF. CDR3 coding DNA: TGTGCTCTTGGGGTTCCGTCTATTCCCTTCCACAGTACTGGGGGGCGAGCCCAGGATAAACGCATCTTT.

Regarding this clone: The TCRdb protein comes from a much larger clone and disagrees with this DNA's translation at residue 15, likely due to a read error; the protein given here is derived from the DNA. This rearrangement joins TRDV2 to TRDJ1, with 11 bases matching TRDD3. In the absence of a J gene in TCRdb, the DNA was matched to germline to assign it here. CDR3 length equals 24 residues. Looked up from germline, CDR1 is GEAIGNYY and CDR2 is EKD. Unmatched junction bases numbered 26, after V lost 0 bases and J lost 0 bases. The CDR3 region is CACDTVIPYSDWGIRTNYTDKLIF. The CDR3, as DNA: TGTGCCTGTGACACCGTTATCCCTTACTCAGACTGGGGGATAAGAACGAATTACACCGATAAACTCATCTTT.

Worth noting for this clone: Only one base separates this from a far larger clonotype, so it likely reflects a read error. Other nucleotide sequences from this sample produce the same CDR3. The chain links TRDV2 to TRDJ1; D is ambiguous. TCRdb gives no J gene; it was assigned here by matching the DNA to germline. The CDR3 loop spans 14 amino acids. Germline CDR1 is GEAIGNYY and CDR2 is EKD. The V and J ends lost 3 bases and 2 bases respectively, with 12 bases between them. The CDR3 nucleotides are TGTGCCTGTGACTCACTTGGGACTACCGATAAACTCATCTTT. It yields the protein CACDSLGTTDKLIF.

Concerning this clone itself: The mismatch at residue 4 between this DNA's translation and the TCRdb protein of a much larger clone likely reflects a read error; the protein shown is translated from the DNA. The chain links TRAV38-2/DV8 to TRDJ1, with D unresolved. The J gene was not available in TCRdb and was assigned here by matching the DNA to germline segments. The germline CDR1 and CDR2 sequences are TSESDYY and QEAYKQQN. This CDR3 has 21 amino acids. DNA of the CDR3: TGTGCTTATAAGAGCTCCGCTTTATGCCTCTGTACATCCAGCTACACCGATAAACTCATCTTT. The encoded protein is CAYKSSALCLCTSSYTDKLIF.

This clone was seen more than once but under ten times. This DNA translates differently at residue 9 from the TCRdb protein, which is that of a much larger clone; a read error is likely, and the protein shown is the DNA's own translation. Here the CDR3 reads CAAPSGWGMPDKLIF. The DNA for the CDR3 is TGTGCTGCGCCTTCAGGCTGGGGGATGCCCGATAAGCTCATCTTT. The V gene reported is TRAV36/DV7; the J gene is uncalled; TRDD3 is taken as the D call from the table, unchecked against the DNA. This CDR3 has 15 residues. Per germline, CDR1 VTNFRS and CDR2 LTSSGIE (reference sequence).

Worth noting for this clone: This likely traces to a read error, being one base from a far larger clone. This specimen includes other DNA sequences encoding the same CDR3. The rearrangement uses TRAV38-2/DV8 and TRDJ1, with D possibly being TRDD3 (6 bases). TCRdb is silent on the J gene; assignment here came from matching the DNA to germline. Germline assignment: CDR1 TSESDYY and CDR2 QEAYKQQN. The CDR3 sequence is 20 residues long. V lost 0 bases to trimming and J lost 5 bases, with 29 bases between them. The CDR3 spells CAYRSGTAFRVGDRRDKLIF. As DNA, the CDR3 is TGTGCTTATAGGAGCGGCACTGCTTTCCGAGTCGGGGATCGCCGGGATAAACTCATCTTT.

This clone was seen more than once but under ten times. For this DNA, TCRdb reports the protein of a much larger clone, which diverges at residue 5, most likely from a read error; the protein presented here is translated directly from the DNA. The DNA for the CDR3 is TGTGCCTGTGACCCCGTAGGAGGGATACGCGAAGAGAAAACCGATAAACTCATCTTT. Translating it yields CACDPVGGIREEKTDKLIF. The chain combines TRDV2 with TRDJ1; TRDD3 matches 8 bases. The CDR3 consists of 19 residues. From germline, CDR1 is GEAIGNYY and CDR2 EKD. V dropped 3 bases and J dropped 2; count of bases not matched to a gene: 19.

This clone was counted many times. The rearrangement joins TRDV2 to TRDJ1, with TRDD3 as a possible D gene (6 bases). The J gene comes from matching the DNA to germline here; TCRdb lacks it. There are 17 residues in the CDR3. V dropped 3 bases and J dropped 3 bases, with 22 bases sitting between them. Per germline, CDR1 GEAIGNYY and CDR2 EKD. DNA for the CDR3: TGTGCCTGTGACCAACCCGGGGGGGGACCCCTCGCCGATAAACTCATCTTT. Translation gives CACDQPGGGPLADKLIF.

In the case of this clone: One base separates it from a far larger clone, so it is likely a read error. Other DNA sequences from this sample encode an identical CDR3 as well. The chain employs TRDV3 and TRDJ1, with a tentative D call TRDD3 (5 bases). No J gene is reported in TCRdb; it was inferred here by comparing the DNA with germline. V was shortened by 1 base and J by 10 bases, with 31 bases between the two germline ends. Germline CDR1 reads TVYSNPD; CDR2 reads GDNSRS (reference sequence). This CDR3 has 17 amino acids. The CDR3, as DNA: TGTGCCTTTATAAAACTCCCCTTACAAACCCTTACGGGGGGACTCATCTTT. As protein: CAFIKLPLQTLTGGLIF.

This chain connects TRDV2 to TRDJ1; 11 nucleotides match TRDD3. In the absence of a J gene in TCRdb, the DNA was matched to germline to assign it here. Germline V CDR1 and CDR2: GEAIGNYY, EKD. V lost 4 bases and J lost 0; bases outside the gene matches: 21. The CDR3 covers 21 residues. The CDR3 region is CACDGVPPSGGYSGYTDKLIF. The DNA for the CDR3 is TGTGCCTGTGATGGAGTGCCCCCCTCTGGGGGATACTCCGGGTACACCGATAAACTCATCTTT.

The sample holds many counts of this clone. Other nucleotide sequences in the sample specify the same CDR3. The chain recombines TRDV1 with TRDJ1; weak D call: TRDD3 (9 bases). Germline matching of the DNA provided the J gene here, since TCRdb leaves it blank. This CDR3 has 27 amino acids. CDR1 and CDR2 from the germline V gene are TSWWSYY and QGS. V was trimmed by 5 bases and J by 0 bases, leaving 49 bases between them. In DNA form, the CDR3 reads TGTGCTCTTGGGCTATATGGGCCGGACTTCCTACGTCCTGTACTGGGGGACAACGCGGGGTACACCGATAAACTCATCTTT. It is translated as CALGLYGPDFLRPVLGDNAGYTDKLIF.

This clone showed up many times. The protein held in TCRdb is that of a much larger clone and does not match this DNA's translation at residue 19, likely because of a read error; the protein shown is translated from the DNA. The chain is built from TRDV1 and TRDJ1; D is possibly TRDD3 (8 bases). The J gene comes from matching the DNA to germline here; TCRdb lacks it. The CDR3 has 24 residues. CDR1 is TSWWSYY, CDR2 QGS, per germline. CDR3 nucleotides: TGTGCCCTGGGCAAATTCCTACTTCTCCCCTGGGGGACAAAAATCCCGAGGTACATCGATAAACTCATCTTT. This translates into CALGKFLLLPWGTKIPRYIDKLIF.

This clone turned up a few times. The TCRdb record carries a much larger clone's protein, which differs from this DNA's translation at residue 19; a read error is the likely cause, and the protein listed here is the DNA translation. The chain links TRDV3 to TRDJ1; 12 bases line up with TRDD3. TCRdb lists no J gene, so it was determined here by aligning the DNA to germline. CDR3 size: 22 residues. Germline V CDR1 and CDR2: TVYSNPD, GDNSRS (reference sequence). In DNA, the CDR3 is TGTGCCAACCGCCCCCGCTCCTACGCCCGTACTGGGGGATACCGGTACACCGATGAACTCATCTTT. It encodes CANRPRSYARTGGYRYTDELIF.

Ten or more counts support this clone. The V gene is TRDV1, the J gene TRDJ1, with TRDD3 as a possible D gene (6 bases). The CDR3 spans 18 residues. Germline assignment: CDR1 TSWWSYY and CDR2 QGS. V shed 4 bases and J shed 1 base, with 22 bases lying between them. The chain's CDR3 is CALGAKRYWGATTDKLIF. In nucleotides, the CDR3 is TGTGCTCTTGGGGCAAAACGCTATTGGGGGGCGACCACCGATAAACTCATCTTT.

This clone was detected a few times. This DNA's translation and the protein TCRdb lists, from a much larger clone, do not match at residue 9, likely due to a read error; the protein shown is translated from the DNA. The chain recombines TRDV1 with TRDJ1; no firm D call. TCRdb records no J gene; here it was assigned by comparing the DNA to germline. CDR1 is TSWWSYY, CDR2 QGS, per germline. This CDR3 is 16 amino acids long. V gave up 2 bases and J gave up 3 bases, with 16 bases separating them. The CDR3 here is CALGEVGKGFSDKLIF. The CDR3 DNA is TGTGCTCTTGGGGAAGTCGGAAAAGGGTTCTCCGATAAACTCATCTTT.

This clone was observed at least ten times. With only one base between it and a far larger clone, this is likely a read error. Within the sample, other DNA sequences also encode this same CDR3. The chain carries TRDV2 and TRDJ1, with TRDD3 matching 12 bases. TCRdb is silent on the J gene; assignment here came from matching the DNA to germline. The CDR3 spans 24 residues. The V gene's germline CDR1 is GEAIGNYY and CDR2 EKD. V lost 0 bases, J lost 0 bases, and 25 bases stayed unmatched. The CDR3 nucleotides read TGTGCCTGTGACACCCTTCCTGGGGGATACGCGGATGCACAACCCAAATTGTACACCGATAAACTCATCTTT. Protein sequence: CACDTLPGGYADAQPKLYTDKLIF.

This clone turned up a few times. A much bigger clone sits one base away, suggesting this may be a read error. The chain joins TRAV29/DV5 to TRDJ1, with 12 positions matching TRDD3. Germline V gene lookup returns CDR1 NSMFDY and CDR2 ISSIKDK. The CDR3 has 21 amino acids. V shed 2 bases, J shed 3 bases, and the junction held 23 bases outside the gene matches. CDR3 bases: TGTGCAGCAAGTTTTCCTACTGGTAGGCACTGGGGGATACTTAACCCCGATAAACTCATCTTT. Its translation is CAASFPTGRHWGILNPDKLIF.

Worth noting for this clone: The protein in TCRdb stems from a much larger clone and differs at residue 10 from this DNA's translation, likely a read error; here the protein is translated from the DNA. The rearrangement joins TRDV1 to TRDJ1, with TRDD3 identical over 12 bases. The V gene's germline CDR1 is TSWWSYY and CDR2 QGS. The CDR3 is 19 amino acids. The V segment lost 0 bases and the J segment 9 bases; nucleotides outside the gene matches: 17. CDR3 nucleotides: TGTGCTCTTGGGGAACTTAGGGCCCCTCTAAATTCTGGGGGATACGAACTCATCTTT. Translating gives CALGELRAPLNSGGYELIF.

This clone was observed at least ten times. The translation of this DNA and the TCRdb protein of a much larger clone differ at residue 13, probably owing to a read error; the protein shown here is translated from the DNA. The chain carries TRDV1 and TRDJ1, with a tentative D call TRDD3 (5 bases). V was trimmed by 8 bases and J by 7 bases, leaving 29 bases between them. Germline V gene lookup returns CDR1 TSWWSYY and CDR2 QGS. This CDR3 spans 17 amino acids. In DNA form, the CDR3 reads TGTGCTCTTTGTCTGATCCATGACTGGCGTCGGGACCGTAAACTCATCTTT. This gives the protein CALCLIHDWRRDRKLIF.

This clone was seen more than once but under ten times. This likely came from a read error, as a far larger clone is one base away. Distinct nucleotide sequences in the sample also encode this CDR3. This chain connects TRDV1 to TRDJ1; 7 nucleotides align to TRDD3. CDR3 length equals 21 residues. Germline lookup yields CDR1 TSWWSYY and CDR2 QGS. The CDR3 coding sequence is TGTGCCCTTGGGATAACTGTCCAGATCGCTGGGGGGCTAAACTACACCGATAAACTCATCTTT. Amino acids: CALGITVQIAGGLNYTDKLIF.

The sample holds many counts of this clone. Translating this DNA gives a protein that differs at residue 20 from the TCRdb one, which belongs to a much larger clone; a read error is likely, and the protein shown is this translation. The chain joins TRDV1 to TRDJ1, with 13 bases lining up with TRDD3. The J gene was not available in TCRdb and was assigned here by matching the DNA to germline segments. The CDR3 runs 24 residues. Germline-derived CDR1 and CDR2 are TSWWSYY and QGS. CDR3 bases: TGTGCTCTTGGGGAAGCGGTAGGAACGGTCAAAACTCCGTACTGGGGGATACGCACCAATAAACTCATCTTT. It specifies CALGEAVGTVKTPYWGIRTNKLIF.

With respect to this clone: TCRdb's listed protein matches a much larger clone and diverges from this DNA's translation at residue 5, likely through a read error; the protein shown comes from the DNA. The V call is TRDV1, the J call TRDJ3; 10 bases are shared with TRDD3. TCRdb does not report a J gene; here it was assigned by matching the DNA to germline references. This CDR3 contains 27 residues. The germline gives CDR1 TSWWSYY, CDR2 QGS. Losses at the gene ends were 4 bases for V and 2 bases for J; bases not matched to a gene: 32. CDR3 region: CALGGTGPKLTSHRGIRGPWDTRQMFF. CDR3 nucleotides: TGTGCTCTTGGGGGAACTGGGCCCAAACTCACATCCCATCGGGGGATACGCGGTCCCTGGGACACCCGACAGATGTTTTTC.